These 16 T cell receptor beta chains share one sample of origin, sequenced in a study of blood T cell repertoires in COVID-19. Clones were read by immunoSEQ multiplex PCR, and TCRdb kept only the in-frame ones, dropping some. The sample yields about 480,000 clones, about 91% seen once. The sequenced material came from peripheral blood. The receptors shown here come from a woman aged 45-65 years with COVID-19, enrolled during active disease.

The genes are TRBV9 and TRBJ1-4, with 8 bases aligning to TRBD1. J was trimmed by 7 bases and V by 4 bases; bases with no gene match: 9. Germline V gives CDR1 SGDLS, CDR2 YYNGEE. CDR3 size: 15 residues. CDR3 in DNA: TGTGCCAGCAGCCTCCGGACAGGGTCGGCTGAAAAACTGTTTTTT. Protein: CASSLRTGSAEKLFF.

J is TRBJ2-1 and V is TRBV18; TRBD1 agrees at 7 bases. V was clipped by 4 bases and J by 3 bases; unmatched bases: 15. The CDR3 loop spans 18 amino acids. Germline V gene data show CDR1 as KGHSH and CDR2 as LQKENI. CDR3 in amino acids: CASSRRATGTALYNEQFF. CDR3 DNA sequence: TGTGCCAGCTCACGACGCGCAACCGGGACAGCACTCTACAATGAGCAGTTCTTC.

This clone showed up just once. The rearrangement uses TRBV19 and TRBJ2-3; D is perhaps TRBD2 (6 bases). The CDR3 extends over 13 amino acids. Trimming cost V 9 bases and J 1 base, with 11 bases left between them. The germline V gene encodes CDR1 LNHDA and CDR2 SQIVND (reference sequence). In DNA, the CDR3 is TGTGCCAGCCGCGGGGTAGGCACAGATACGCAGTATTTT. Encoded protein: CASRGVGTDTQYF.

The J gene is TRBJ2-7, the V gene TRBV3-1 (or the pseudogene TRBV3-2); 7 bases line up with TRBD2. The ends lost 10 bases at V and 1 base at J; junction bases unmatched: 7. Germline CDR1 reads LGHDT; CDR2 reads YNNKEL (reference sequence). There are 13 residues in the CDR3. CDR3 DNA sequence: TGTGCCAACACGGGACTATCATCCTACGAGCAGTACTTC. This translates into CANTGLSSYEQYF.

The V and J genes are TRBV12-5 and TRBJ2-2, with D possibly matching TRBD2 (6 bases). Germline values: CDR1 LGHNT, CDR2 FRNRAP. The CDR3 loop spans 15 amino acids. Trimming took 8 bases from V and 1 from J, leaving 14 bases between them. CDR3 DNA: TGTGCTAGTTTAGCGGCTAGCTGGAACACCGGGGAGCTGTTTTTT. Protein: CASLAASWNTGELFF. Supplemented by reference TRBV12-5 and TRBJ2-2, the full variable domain reads DARVTQTPRHKVTEMGQEVTMRCQPILGHNTVFWYRQTMMQGLELLAYFRNRAPLDDSGMPKDRFSAEMPDATLATLKIQPSEPRDSAVYFCASLAASWNTGELFFGEGSRLTVL.

This chain uses TRBV30 with TRBJ1-2; weak D call: TRBD1 (5 bases). Germline loops: CDR1 GTSNPN, CDR2 SVGIG (reference sequence). CDR3 length: 13 residues. Deletions cut 0 bases from V and 3 bases from J, with 8 bases between. CDR3 sequence reads: CAWSVGGDYGYTF. CDR3 coding DNA: TGTGCCTGGAGTGTAGGAGGGGACTATGGCTACACCTTC. The full variable domain, its missing parts supplied by reference TRBV30 and TRBJ1-2, is SQTIHQWPATLVQPVGSPLSLECTVEGTSNPNLYWYRQAAGRGLQLLFYSVGIGQISSEVPQNLSASRPQDRQFILSSKKLLLSDSGFYLCAWSVGGDYGYTFGSGTRLTVV.

CDR3 DNA: TGTGCCAGCAGAACAGAATCCTATAGCAATCAGCCCCAGCATTTT. It yields the protein CASRTESYSNQPQHF. The rearrangement joins TRBV2 to TRBJ1-5; no clear D gene. The CDR3 totals 15 residues. Germline V gene sequence: CDR1 SNHLY, CDR2 FYNNEI. Trimming took off 6 bases at V and 0 bases at J, with 12 bases between the two ends.

The chain combines TRBV2 with TRBJ1-2; D is possibly TRBD1 (6 bases). This CDR3 comprises 12 residues. The V end was cut by 8 bases, the J end by 5 bases, with 12 bases between. Germline lookup yields CDR1 SNHLY and CDR2 FYNNEI. CDR3 in amino acids: CASGGREYGYTF. DNA for the CDR3: TGTGCCAGCGGGGGCAGGGAATATGGCTACACCTTC.

This chain links TRBV9 with TRBJ2-7; D uncertain. The CDR3 covers 12 residues. Trimming stripped 2 bases from V and 6 bases from J, with 9 bases between. Germline V CDR1 and CDR2: SGDLS, YYNGEE. The CDR3 here is CASSVLGGEQYF. The DNA for the CDR3 is TGTGCCAGCAGCGTTCTAGGCGGCGAGCAGTACTTC.

The chain employs TRBV21-1 and TRBJ1-1. TRBV21-1 is a pseudogene. CDR3 length: 11 residues. The DNA of the CDR3 is TGTGCCAGCAAACCGGACACTGAAGCTTTCTTT. Amino acids: CASKPDTEAFF.

The chain carries TRBV6-1 and TRBJ1-4; D gene unclear. This CDR3 region has 13 residues. CDR1 and CDR2 from the germline V gene are MNHNS and SASEGT. The V and J ends lost 1 base and 4 bases respectively, with 4 bases between them. This chain's CDR3 is CASSEVLNEKLFF. CDR3 DNA: TGTGCCAGCAGTGAAGTCCTTAATGAAAAACTGTTTTTT.

Only a few counts were recorded for this clone. The CDR3: CASSVQGFFEQYF. The CDR3 nucleotides read TGTGCCAGCAGCGTCCAGGGGTTTTTCGAGCAGTACTTC. The rearrangement joins TRBV5-4 to TRBJ2-7; perhaps TRBD1 as D (6 bases). This CDR3 contains 13 residues. The germline V gene has CDR1 SGHNT and CDR2 YYREEE (reference sequence). V dropped 4 bases and J dropped 6 bases, with 14 bases sitting between them.

This clone was recorded once. CDR3: CASSSTGSSMDTQYF. In DNA form, the CDR3 reads TGTGCCAGCAGCTCTACGGGGAGTTCAATGGATACGCAGTATTTT. This sequence joins TRBV5-4 and TRBJ2-3, with D possibly TRBD2 on 5 matching bases. The ends were cut back, 3 bases at V and 6 bases at J, with 17 bases in the middle. This CDR3 contains 15 residues. The germline V gene encodes CDR1 SGHNT and CDR2 YYREEE (reference sequence).

This chain links TRBV21-1 with TRBJ1-4; the table's D call of TRBD1 was not tested on the DNA. TRBV21-1 is a listed pseudogene. CDR3 size: 13 residues. The CDR3 is CASSKRGNEKLFF. CDR3 nucleotides: TGTGCCAGCAGCAAAAGGGGGAATGAAAAACTGTTTTTT.

This rearrangement joins TRBV13 to TRBJ1-3; D not resolved. V was shortened by 1 base and J by 5 bases, with 6 bases between the two germline ends. Germline-derived CDR1 and CDR2 are PRHDT and FYEKMQ (reference sequence). CDR3 size: 13 residues. The CDR3 is CASSLVGRNTIYF. In DNA, the CDR3 is TGTGCCAGCAGCTTAGTCGGGAGAAACACCATATATTTT. The whole variable domain, remainder taken from reference TRBV13 and TRBJ1-3, is AAGVIQSPRHLIKEKRETATLKCYPIPRHDTVYWYQQGPGQDPQFLISFYEKMQSDKGSIPDRFSAQQFSDYHSELNMSSLELGDSALYFCASSLVGRNTIYFGEGSWLTVV.

About this clone: Other DNA sequences of this sample code for an identical CDR3. The chain joins TRBV28 to TRBJ1-2; no clear D. The V gene's germline CDR1 is MDHEN and CDR2 SYDVKM. Trimming removed 2 bases at V and 1 base at J, with 5 bases between. The CDR3 totals 13 residues. CDR3 nucleotide sequence: TGTGCCAGCAGTTTAGACAATAACTATGGCTACACCTTC. Translating it yields CASSLDNNYGYTF.